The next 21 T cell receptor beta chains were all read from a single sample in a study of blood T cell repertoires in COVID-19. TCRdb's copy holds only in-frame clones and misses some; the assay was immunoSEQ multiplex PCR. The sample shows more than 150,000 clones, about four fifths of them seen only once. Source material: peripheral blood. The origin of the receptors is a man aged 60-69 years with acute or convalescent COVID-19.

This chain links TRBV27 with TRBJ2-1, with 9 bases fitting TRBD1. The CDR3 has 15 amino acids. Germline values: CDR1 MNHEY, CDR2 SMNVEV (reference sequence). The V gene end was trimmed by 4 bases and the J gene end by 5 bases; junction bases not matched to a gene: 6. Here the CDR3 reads CASSSPGQGHNEQFF. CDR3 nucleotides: TGTGCCAGCAGTTCACCGGGACAGGGACACAATGAGCAGTTCTTC.

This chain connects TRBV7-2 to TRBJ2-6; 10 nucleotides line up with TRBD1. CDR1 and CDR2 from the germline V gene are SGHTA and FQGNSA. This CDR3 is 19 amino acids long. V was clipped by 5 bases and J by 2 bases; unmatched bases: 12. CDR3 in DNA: TGTGCCAGCAGCCTCCTCGGGGGGACAGGGGTTGCTGGGGCCAACGTCCTGACTTTC. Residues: CASSLLGGTGVAGANVLTF.

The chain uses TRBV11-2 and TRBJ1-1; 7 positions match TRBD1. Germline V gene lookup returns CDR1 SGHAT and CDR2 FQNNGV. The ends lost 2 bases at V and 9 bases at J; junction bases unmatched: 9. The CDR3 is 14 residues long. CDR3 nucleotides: TGTGCCAGCAGCTTACAGGGGGACCGTCCCAAAGCTTTCTTT. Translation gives CASSLQGDRPKAFF.

The CDR3 DNA sequence: TGTGCCAGTAGTCCAAGCGGGGAGGTAGAGACCCAGTACTTC. Translated: CASSPSGEVETQYF. J is TRBJ2-5 and V is TRBV19, with 7 bases that match TRBD2. This CDR3 region has 14 residues. With V trimmed by 5 bases and J by 4 bases, 7 bases remained unmatched. The germline V gene encodes CDR1 LNHDA and CDR2 SQIVND (reference sequence).

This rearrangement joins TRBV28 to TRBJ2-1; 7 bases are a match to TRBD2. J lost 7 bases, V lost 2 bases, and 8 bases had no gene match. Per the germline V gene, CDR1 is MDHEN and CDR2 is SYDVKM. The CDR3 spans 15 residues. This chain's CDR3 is CASSLAGARYNEQFF. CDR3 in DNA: TGTGCCAGCAGTTTAGCGGGAGCGAGGTATAATGAGCAGTTCTTC.

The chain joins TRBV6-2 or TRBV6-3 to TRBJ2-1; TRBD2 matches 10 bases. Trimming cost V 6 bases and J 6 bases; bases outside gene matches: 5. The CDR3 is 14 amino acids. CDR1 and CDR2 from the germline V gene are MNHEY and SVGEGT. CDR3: CASSPGTSVNEQFF. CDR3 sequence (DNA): TGTGCCAGCAGCCCCGGGACTAGCGTCAATGAGCAGTTCTTC.

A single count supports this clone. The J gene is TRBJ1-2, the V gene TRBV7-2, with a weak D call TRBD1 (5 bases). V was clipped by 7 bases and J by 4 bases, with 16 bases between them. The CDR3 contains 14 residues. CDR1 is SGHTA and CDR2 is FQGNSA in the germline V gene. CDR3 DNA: TGTGCCAGCACCGGAATAGGGGCGATCTATGGCTACACCTTC. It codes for CASTGIGAIYGYTF.

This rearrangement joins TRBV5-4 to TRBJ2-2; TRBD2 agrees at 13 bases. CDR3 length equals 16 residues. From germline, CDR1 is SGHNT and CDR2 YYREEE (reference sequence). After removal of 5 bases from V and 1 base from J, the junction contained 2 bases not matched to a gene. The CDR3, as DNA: TGTGCCAGCAGGGGGACTAGCGGGGAGAACACCGGGGAGCTGTTTTTT. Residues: CASRGTSGENTGELFF.

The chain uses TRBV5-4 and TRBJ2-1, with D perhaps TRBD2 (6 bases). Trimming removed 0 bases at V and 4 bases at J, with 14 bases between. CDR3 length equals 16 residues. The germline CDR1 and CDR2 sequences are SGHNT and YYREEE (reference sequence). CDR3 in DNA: TGTGCCAGCAGCTTGGGCGGCGGGGCCAGTTACAATGAGCAGTTCTTC. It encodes CASSLGGGASYNEQFF.

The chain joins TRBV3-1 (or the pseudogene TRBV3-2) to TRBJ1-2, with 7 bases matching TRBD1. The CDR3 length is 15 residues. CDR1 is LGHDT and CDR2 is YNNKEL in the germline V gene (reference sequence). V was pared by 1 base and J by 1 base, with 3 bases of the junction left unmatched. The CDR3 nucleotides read TGTGCCAGCAGCCAAGGGAGACAGGGTAACTATGGCTACACCTTC. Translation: CASSQGRQGNYGYTF.

CDR3 in amino acids: CASSLVADSGNTIYF. CDR3 DNA sequence: TGTGCCAGCAGCTTAGTGGCGGACTCTGGAAACACCATATATTTT. The chain couples TRBV7-2 to TRBJ1-3; the D is unclear. The CDR3 runs to 15 residues. The V gene's germline CDR1 is SGHTA and CDR2 FQGNSA. V shed 1 base and J shed 0 bases, with 7 bases lying between them.

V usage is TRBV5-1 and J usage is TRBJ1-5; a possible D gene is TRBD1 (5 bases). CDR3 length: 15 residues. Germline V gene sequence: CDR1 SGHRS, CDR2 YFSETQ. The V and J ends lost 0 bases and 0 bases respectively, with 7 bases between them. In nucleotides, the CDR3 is TGCGCCAGCAGCTTGGAGGGACTTAGCAATCAGCCCCAGCATTTT. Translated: CASSLEGLSNQPQHF.

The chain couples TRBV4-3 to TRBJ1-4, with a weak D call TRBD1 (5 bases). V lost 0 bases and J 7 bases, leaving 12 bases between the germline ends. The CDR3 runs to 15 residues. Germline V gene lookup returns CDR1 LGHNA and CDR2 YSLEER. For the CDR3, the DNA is TGCGCCAGCAGCCAAGATCTCGGGGGAAGTGAAAAACTGTTTTTT. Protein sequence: CASSQDLGGSEKLFF.

The CDR3 DNA sequence: TGTGCCAGCAGCTCAGACCCGGGGGGCGGCTACGAGCAGTACTTC. Protein: CASSSDPGGGYEQYF. The gene calls are TRBV27 and TRBJ2-7, with D perhaps TRBD2 (7 bases). V was shortened by 6 bases and J by 3 bases, with 18 bases between the two germline ends. The CDR3 length is 15 residues. The germline CDR1 and CDR2 sequences are MNHEY and SMNVEV (reference sequence).

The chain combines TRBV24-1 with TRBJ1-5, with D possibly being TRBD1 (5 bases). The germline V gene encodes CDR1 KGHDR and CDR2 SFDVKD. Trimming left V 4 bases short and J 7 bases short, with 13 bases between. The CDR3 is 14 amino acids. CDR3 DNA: TGTGCCACCAGTGACCCCAGGGTAACGCAGCCCCAGCATTTT. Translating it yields CATSDPRVTQPQHF.

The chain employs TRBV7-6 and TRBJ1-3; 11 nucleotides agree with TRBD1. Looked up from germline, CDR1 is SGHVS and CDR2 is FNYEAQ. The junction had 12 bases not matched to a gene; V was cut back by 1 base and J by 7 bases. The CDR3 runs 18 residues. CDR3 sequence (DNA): TGTGCCAGCAGCTTAGTACCCGGGACAGGGGGTCAAGTGAACACCATATATTTT. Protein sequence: CASSLVPGTGGQVNTIYF.

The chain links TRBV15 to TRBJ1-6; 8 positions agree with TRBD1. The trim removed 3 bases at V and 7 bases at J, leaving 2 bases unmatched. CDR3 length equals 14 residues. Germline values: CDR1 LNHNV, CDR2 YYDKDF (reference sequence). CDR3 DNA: TGTGCCACCAGCAGCAGGGGGCGAAATTCACCCCTCCACTTT. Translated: CATSSRGRNSPLHF.

The CDR3 spells CASKAGGYNEQFF. The CDR3 DNA reads TGTGCCAGCAAAGCGGGAGGTTACAATGAGCAGTTCTTC. The J gene is TRBJ2-1, the V gene TRBV6-5; 9 bases are shared with TRBD2. After removal of 7 bases from V and 4 bases from J, the junction contained 2 bases not matched to a gene. This CDR3 region has 13 residues. Germline V gene lookup returns CDR1 MNHEY and CDR2 SVGAGI.

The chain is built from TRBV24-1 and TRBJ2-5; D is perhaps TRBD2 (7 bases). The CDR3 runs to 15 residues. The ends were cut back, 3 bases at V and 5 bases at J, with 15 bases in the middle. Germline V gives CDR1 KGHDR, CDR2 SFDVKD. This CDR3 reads CATSDRGGGKETQYF. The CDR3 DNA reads TGTGCCACCAGTGATAGAGGGGGGGGGAAGGAGACCCAGTACTTC.

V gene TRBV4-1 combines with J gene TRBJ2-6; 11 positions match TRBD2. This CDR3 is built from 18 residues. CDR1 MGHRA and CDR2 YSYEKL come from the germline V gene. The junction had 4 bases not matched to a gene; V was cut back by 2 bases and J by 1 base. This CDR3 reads CASSQRLAGGSGANVLTF. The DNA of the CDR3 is TGCGCCAGCAGCCAAAGGCTAGCGGGAGGTTCTGGGGCCAACGTCCTGACTTTC.

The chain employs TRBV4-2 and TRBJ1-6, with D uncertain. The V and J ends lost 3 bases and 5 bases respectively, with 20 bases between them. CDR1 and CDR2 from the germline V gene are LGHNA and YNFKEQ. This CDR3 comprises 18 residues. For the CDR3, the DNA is TGTGCCAGCAGCCACCCCGGGAGGACTCTCAATAATAATTCACCCCTCCACTTT. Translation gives CASSHPGRTLNNNSPLHF.